The 24 T cell receptor beta chains reported below all come from one sample, sequenced in a study of blood T cell repertoires in COVID-19 (TCRdb year 2020). Preparation of the library involved the immunoSEQ multiplex PCR assay. The clones in this table, taken by TCRdb from immuneACCESS, are in-frame only. Not every clone is retained; where verified, under half of the shortfall comes from an unresolved V gene, and the cause of the rest is unknown. For this sample there are approximately 140,000 clones; 84% appear just once. The ten largest clones take up about 5.5% of the sample. The sequenced sample was PBMCs or T cells enriched from blood (not recorded which). The receptors were gathered from a man aged 40-49 years with acute COVID-19.

The chain employs TRBV2 and TRBJ2-5; D may be TRBD2 (6 bases). The V end lost 3 bases, the J end lost 5 bases, and 19 bases lay between the germline ends. The CDR3 covers 16 residues. Germline lookup yields CDR1 SNHLY and CDR2 FYNNEI. CDR3 nucleotide sequence: TGTGCCAGCAGTGAGAGAGGTGGCGGGATAGGTGAGACCCAGTACTTC. Translation: CASSERGGGIGETQYF.

The chain recombines TRBV3-1 (or the pseudogene TRBV3-2) with TRBJ2-7; 7 bases line up with TRBD1. Trimming at V came to 1 base and at J to 3 bases, leaving 6 bases not matched to a gene. Germline V gene sequence: CDR1 LGHDT, CDR2 YNNKEL (reference sequence). CDR3 length: 15 amino acids. The CDR3 nucleotides are TGTGCCAGCAGCCAAGGTCCGGGACAGTTCTACGAGCAGTACTTC. Protein sequence: CASSQGPGQFYEQYF.

The V gene is TRBV10-1, the J gene TRBJ2-3; no firm D call. The CDR3 loop spans 14 amino acids. Between the trimmed V and J ends, which lost 2 bases and 0 bases, there was a span of 6 bases. Germline CDR1 and CDR2: WNHNN and SYGVQD (reference sequence). CDR3 DNA sequence: TGCGCCAGCAGTGAGAAGACTAGCACAGATACGCAGTATTTT. Its protein product is CASSEKTSTDTQYF.

Here the CDR3 reads CASSPVHSTGYNEQFF. The DNA for the CDR3 is TGTGCCAGCAGTCCCGTCCATTCGACAGGGTACAATGAGCAGTTCTTC. The genes are TRBV27 and TRBJ2-1, with 7 bases lining up with TRBD1. This CDR3 has 16 amino acids. After removal of 5 bases from V and 4 bases from J, the junction contained 11 bases not matched to a gene. Germline assignment: CDR1 MNHEY and CDR2 SMNVEV (reference sequence).

V usage is TRBV27 and J usage is TRBJ1-5; TRBD1 agrees at 7 bases. With V trimmed by 2 bases and J by 7 bases, 2 bases remained unmatched. The CDR3 has 13 amino acids. Germline CDR1 reads MNHEY; CDR2 reads SMNVEV (reference sequence). Written as DNA, the CDR3 is TGTGCCAGCAGTTTAAACAGGGGACAGCCCCAGCATTTT. Its protein is CASSLNRGQPQHF.

V is TRBV19 and J is TRBJ1-5; 7 positions match TRBD1. Germline V gene lookup returns CDR1 LNHDA and CDR2 SQIVND (reference sequence). The J segment lost 5 bases and the V segment lost 3 bases, leaving 10 bases of the junction unmatched. The CDR3 extends over 16 amino acids. The CDR3 reads CASSISPGGQHQPQHF. As DNA, the CDR3 is TGTGCCAGTAGTATCTCCCCCGGGGGACAGCATCAGCCCCAGCATTTT. Using reference TRBV19 and TRBJ1-5 for the parts outside the CDR3, the full variable domain is DGGITQSPKYLFRKEGQNVTLSCEQNLNHDAMYWYRQDPGQGLRLIYYSQIVNDFQKGDIAEGYSVSREKKESFPLTVTSAQKNPTAFYLCASSISPGGQHQPQHFGDGTRLSIL.

The genes are TRBV19 and TRBJ2-5, with TRBD2 as a possible D gene (5 bases). The CDR3 is 13 amino acids. Between the trimmed V and J ends, which lost 3 bases and 10 bases, there was a span of 15 bases. Germline V gene lookup returns CDR1 LNHDA and CDR2 SQIVND (reference sequence). The CDR3 reads CASSMVLESGQYF. CDR3 bases: TGTGCCAGTAGTATGGTCCTAGAGAGCGGCCAGTACTTC.

The chain carries TRBV5-1 and TRBJ1-4; 7 nucleotides line up with TRBD1. Germline V gene sequence: CDR1 SGHRS, CDR2 YFSETQ. After removal of 3 bases from V and 0 bases from J, the junction contained 5 bases not matched to a gene. The CDR3 runs 16 residues. CDR3 bases: TGCGCCAGCAGCTCCCGGACAGGAACAACTAATGAAAAACTGTTTTTT. Its protein product is CASSSRTGTTNEKLFF.

This sequence joins TRBV28 and TRBJ1-2; 7 bases match TRBD1. The germline CDR1 and CDR2 sequences are MDHEN and SYDVKM. This CDR3 has 14 amino acids. Trimming removed 6 bases from V and 5 bases from J; junction bases left unmatched: 9. The CDR3: CASRETGVRYGYTF. CDR3 coding DNA: TGTGCCAGCAGAGAAACAGGGGTGAGGTATGGCTACACCTTC.

This clone was seen only once. The chain employs TRBV28 and TRBJ1-5; 7 positions agree with TRBD1. Germline V gene data show CDR1 as MDHEN and CDR2 as SYDVKM. V shed 5 bases and J 1 base; nucleotides not matched to a gene: 26. This CDR3 has 22 residues. This chain's CDR3 is CASSPPNTGALGFGRSNQPQHF. The CDR3 region has the DNA TGTGCCAGCAGTCCTCCTAATACAGGGGCCCTGGGGTTTGGACGGAGCAATCAGCCCCAGCATTTT.

The gene calls are TRBV19 and TRBJ1-1; unclear D gene. The CDR3 contains 16 residues. The V end was cut by 5 bases, the J end by 1 base, with 17 bases between. The germline V gene encodes CDR1 LNHDA and CDR2 SQIVND (reference sequence). The CDR3 DNA sequence: TGTGCCAGTAGTGATTCCGGGCGGGTTCCGAACACTGAAGCTTTCTTT. Translation: CASSDSGRVPNTEAFF.

The rearrangement links TRBV3-1 (or the pseudogene TRBV3-2) to TRBJ2-1, with 11 positions matching TRBD1. The length of the CDR3 is 16 residues. V shed 1 base and J 9 bases; nucleotides not matched to a gene: 8. Germline-derived CDR1 and CDR2 are LGHDT and YNNKEL (reference sequence). CDR3 nucleotide sequence: TGTGCCAGCAGCCAAGGGGCAGGACAGGGGGCGCGTGAGCAGTTCTTC. Its translation is CASSQGAGQGAREQFF.

This clone was seen more than once but under ten times. The gene calls are TRBV28 and TRBJ1-1; D might be TRBD1 (6 bases). Trimming stripped 3 bases from V and 5 bases from J, with 19 bases between. Germline CDR1 and CDR2: MDHEN and SYDVKM. The CDR3 runs 16 residues. The CDR3 DNA is TGTGCCAGCAGTTTTCCCAGGGGAGTCGGGGTTACTGAAGCTTTCTTT. Its protein product is CASSFPRGVGVTEAFF. Full variable domain (rest looked up from reference TRBV28 and TRBJ1-1): DVKVTQSSRYLVKRTGEKVFLECVQDMDHENMFWYRQDPGLGLRLIYFSYDVKMKEKGDIPEGYSVSREKKERFSLILESASTNQTSMYLCASSFPRGVGVTEAFFGQGTRLTVV.

The chain links TRBV4-3 to TRBJ2-3, with D unclear. V gave up 1 base and J gave up 6 bases, with 14 bases separating them. This CDR3 comprises 15 residues. The germline gives CDR1 LGHNA, CDR2 YSLEER. The CDR3 DNA is TGCGCCAGCAGCCAAGTAAACGGTCCAACGGATACGCAGTATTTT. It specifies CASSQVNGPTDTQYF.

The V and J genes are TRBV7-2 and TRBJ2-1; weak D call: TRBD2 (6 bases). V was clipped by 6 bases and J by 7 bases, with 19 bases between them. CDR1 is SGHTA, CDR2 FQGNSA, per germline. The CDR3 contains 15 residues. Here the CDR3 reads CASSTRDGGRNEQFF. The CDR3 DNA follows: TGTGCCAGCAGTACCCGGGACGGAGGGAGGAATGAGCAGTTCTTC.

V gene TRBV4-2 combines with J gene TRBJ2-3, with 10 bases fitting TRBD2. This CDR3 spans 16 amino acids. V dropped 0 bases and J dropped 4; count of bases not matched to a gene: 4. The V gene's germline CDR1 is LGHNA and CDR2 YNFKEQ. The CDR3 nucleotides are TGTGCCAGCAGCCAAGACCTAGCGGGGGCGTCAGATACGCAGTATTTT. Translated: CASSQDLAGASDTQYF.

The chain has TRBV30 and TRBJ2-3; 10 positions agree with TRBD2. There are 19 residues in the CDR3. From germline, CDR1 is GTSNPN and CDR2 SVGIG (reference sequence). V shed 7 bases and J 6 bases; nucleotides not matched to a gene: 25. The chain's CDR3 is CASNQEGRVAGGSRDTQYF. For the CDR3, the DNA is TGTGCCTCAAACCAGGAGGGTCGGGTAGCGGGAGGTAGTAGGGATACGCAGTATTTT. The full variable domain, rest sourced from reference TRBV30 and TRBJ2-3, is SQTIHQWPATLVQPVGSPLSLECTVEGTSNPNLYWYRQAAGRGLQLLFYSVGIGQISSEVPQNLSASRPQDRQFILSSKKLLLSDSGFYLCASNQEGRVAGGSRDTQYFGPGTRLTVL.

The chain combines TRBV6-5 with TRBJ1-1, with a tentative D call TRBD1 (5 bases). Germline loops: CDR1 MNHEY, CDR2 SVGAGI. V dropped 4 bases and J dropped 4 bases, with 16 bases sitting between them. This CDR3 is 15 amino acids long. The CDR3 DNA sequence: TGTGCCAGCAGTTTGTGGGGGGGTGAAGGCACTGAAGCTTTCTTT. It codes for CASSLWGGEGTEAFF.

This chain connects TRBV6-2 or TRBV6-3 to TRBJ1-5; D may be TRBD1 (6 bases). Between the trimmed V and J ends, which lost 5 bases and 4 bases, there was a span of 15 bases. Germline V gene data show CDR1 as MNHEY and CDR2 as SVGEGT. The CDR3 length is 15 residues. Here the CDR3 DNA reads TGTGCCAGCAGTCGGGACAACGGAGAGAATCAGCCCCAGCATTTT. This sequence encodes CASSRDNGENQPQHF.

The chain has TRBV7-2 and TRBJ2-3; TRBD2 agrees at 7 bases. V was pared by 4 bases and J by 5 bases, with 12 bases of the junction left unmatched. Germline V CDR1 and CDR2: SGHTA, FQGNSA. This CDR3 region has 16 residues. CDR3 loop: CASSWGVGGGGDTQYF. The CDR3 DNA follows: TGTGCCAGCAGCTGGGGGGTTGGCGGGGGAGGAGATACGCAGTATTTT.

The CDR3 DNA reads TGTGCCAGCAGCAGCACAGCGGGAATCCAAGAGACCCAGTACTTC. This encodes CASSSTAGIQETQYF. The chain recombines TRBV9 with TRBJ2-5; 7 nucleotides match TRBD2. This CDR3 has 15 residues. The germline V gene encodes CDR1 SGDLS and CDR2 YYNGEE. Germline trimming cut 4 bases from V and 1 base from J; bases unmatched to any gene: 7.

The chain employs TRBV7-2 and TRBJ2-2; 9 bases are a match to TRBD2. J lost 4 bases, V lost 2 bases, and 5 bases had no gene match. Per the germline V gene, CDR1 is SGHTA and CDR2 is FQGNSA. CDR3 length: 16 amino acids. CDR3 nucleotide sequence: TGTGCCAGCAGCTTAATAGGCGGGAGGGCCACCGGGGAGCTGTTTTTT. This codes for CASSLIGGRATGELFF.

V gene TRBV11-3 combines with J gene TRBJ2-7; D is perhaps TRBD1 (6 bases). There are 14 residues in the CDR3. V was trimmed by 5 bases and J by 5 bases, leaving 16 bases between them. Germline CDR1 reads SGHNT; CDR2 reads YENEEA. Written as DNA, the CDR3 is TGTGCCAGCAGCGAAACAGGGTTCGCTGACGAGCAGTACTTC. Encoded protein: CASSETGFADEQYF.

The gene calls are TRBV5-5 and TRBJ1-5; 10 nucleotides agree with TRBD1. The V segment lost 3 bases and the J segment 4 bases; nucleotides outside the gene matches: 1. This CDR3 comprises 14 residues. CDR1 and CDR2 from the germline V gene are SGHKS and YYEKEE (reference sequence). CDR3 nucleotide sequence: TGTGCCAGCAGCTGGACAGGGGGGAATCAGCCCCAGCATTTT. It specifies CASSWTGGNQPQHF.